This TCR beta chain was found in a study of Tregs in tolerant kidney transplant recipients. Recipients received nonmyeloablative bone marrow transplants from related graft donors, with transient mixed chimerism. This table comes from immunoSEQ multiplex PCR, and its TCRdb copy is limited to in-frame clones, with some not included. This table holds about 64,000 clones, around 87% found once. The V end lost 6 bases, the J end lost 0 bases, and 24 bases lay between the germline ends. CDR3 size: 19 residues. Per germline, CDR1 MDHEN and CDR2 SYDVKM. V and J are TRBV28 and TRBJ1-5; D might be TRBD1 (5 bases). Specimen: CD4+ T cells from blood (PBMCs), collected 6 months after the transplant. This TCR came from a human patient who received a combined kidney and bone marrow transplant. The T cells may come from the graft donor. CDR3 in amino acids: CASRGPGDFGPYSNQPQHF. In DNA form, the CDR3 reads TGTGCCAGCAGGGGGCCGGGGGACTTCGGTCCGTATAGCAATCAGCCCCAGCATTTT.